Listed below are T cell receptor beta chains from one sample, sequenced in a study of T cells in Graves' hyperthyroidism and ophthalmopathy. TCRdb processed the multiplex PCR reads anew with MiXCR; each CDR3 protein has one entry. Among around 300,000 distinct CDR3 sequences listed, 12% to 15% were seen once. The sequenced material came from blood. The receptors here all came from a woman aged 40 to 55 with Graves' hyperthyroidism. Each CDR3 is given with its conserved first and last residue. The order of the fields is V gene, J gene, clone size, D gene, CDR3 DNA, CDR3 protein. A D gene is named only where the DNA matches it firmly. Only part of the rows carry a size: once, few, many, or a class if the clone is expanded.

v_call: TRBV27
j_call: TRBJ2-7
clone_size: many
d_call: -
cdr3_nt: TGTGCCAGCAGTTTACGTTCGGGACATCCCTCCTACGAGCAGTACTTC
cdr3_aa: CASSLRSGHPSYEQYF

v_call: TRBV10-3
j_call: TRBJ2-5
clone_size: many
d_call: TRBD1
cdr3_nt: TGTGCCTCACAGGGGGCGGGTGGAGAGACCCAGTACTTC
cdr3_aa: CASQGAGGETQYF

v_call: TRBV6-2/TRBV6-3
j_call: TRBJ1-2
clone_size: -
d_call: TRBD1
cdr3_nt: TGTGCCAGCAGTCTACCACGGACAGGGGGGGATGGCTACACCTTC
cdr3_aa: CASSLPRTGGDGYTF

v_call: TRBV20-1
j_call: TRBJ1-4
clone_size: -
d_call: TRBD1
cdr3_nt: TGCAGTGCTAGGGACAGGGGGCTCGGGGAAAAACTGTTTTTT
cdr3_aa: CSARDRGLGEKLFF

v_call: TRBV18
j_call: TRBJ2-2
clone_size: few
d_call: -
cdr3_nt: TGTGCCAGCTCACCACTCTCGGCAAACGGGGAGCTGTTTTTT
cdr3_aa: CASSPLSANGELFF

v_call: TRBV5-5
j_call: TRBJ2-3
clone_size: many
d_call: TRBD2
cdr3_nt: TGTGCCAGCAGCTTGGGGGGTCTAGCGGGAGCAGATACGCAGTATTTT
cdr3_aa: CASSLGGLAGADTQYF

v_call: TRBV6-5
j_call: TRBJ1-1
clone_size: many
d_call: -
cdr3_nt: TGTGCCAGCAGTTACTCGATCGGCGGTGCTGAAGCTTTCTTT
cdr3_aa: CASSYSIGGAEAFF

v_call: TRBV28
j_call: TRBJ2-7
clone_size: many
d_call: -
cdr3_nt: TGTGCCACCTCCCGGAGAGTCAACGAGCAGTACTTC
cdr3_aa: CATSRRVNEQYF

v_call: TRBV7-9
j_call: TRBJ1-2
clone_size: -
d_call: TRBD1
cdr3_nt: TGTGCCAGCAGCTTCGGGACAGGGGGCTACACCTTC
cdr3_aa: CASSFGTGGYTF

v_call: TRBV11-2
j_call: TRBJ2-7
clone_size: many
d_call: TRBD2
cdr3_nt: TGTGCCAGCAGTATAGCGGGGGCTGGGGAGCAGTACTTC
cdr3_aa: CASSIAGAGEQYF

v_call: TRBV20-1
j_call: TRBJ2-3
clone_size: few
d_call: -
cdr3_nt: TGCAGTGCTCCCCCTCTACGGGGAGACACAGATACGCAGTATTTT
cdr3_aa: CSAPPLRGDTDTQYF

v_call: TRBV5-1
j_call: TRBJ1-4
clone_size: many
d_call: -
cdr3_nt: TGCGCCAGCAGCTGGGGCGGGACAAGCAATGAAAAACTGTTTTTT
cdr3_aa: CASSWGGTSNEKLFF

v_call: TRBV27
j_call: TRBJ2-7
clone_size: many
d_call: -
cdr3_nt: TGTGCCAGCAGTTCCCGGGGACTGATGATCTACGAGCAGTACTTC
cdr3_aa: CASSSRGLMIYEQYF

v_call: TRBV10-3
j_call: TRBJ2-1
clone_size: few
d_call: -
cdr3_nt: TGTGCCATCAGTGAGTTCAGGGCCGGTGATGAGCAGTTCTTC
cdr3_aa: CAISEFRAGDEQFF

v_call: TRBV28
j_call: TRBJ2-1
clone_size: many
d_call: -
cdr3_nt: TGTGCCAGCAACCGAGGGGGGCCTATCGGTGAGCAGTTCTTC
cdr3_aa: CASNRGGPIGEQFF

v_call: TRBV5-5
j_call: TRBJ2-7
clone_size: few
d_call: TRBD1
cdr3_nt: TGTGCCAGCAGCCAGTCCGGACAGGGGAACGAGCAGTACTTC
cdr3_aa: CASSQSGQGNEQYF

v_call: TRBV12-3/TRBV12-4
j_call: TRBJ2-2
clone_size: -
d_call: TRBD2
cdr3_nt: TGTGCCAGCAGTTTGGGGGGGGGTAGGGCCGGGGAGCTGTTTTTT
cdr3_aa: CASSLGGGRAGELFF

v_call: TRBV7-2
j_call: TRBJ2-6
clone_size: many
d_call: -
cdr3_nt: TGTGCCAGCAGCTTAGTAGGAGGGACATCTGGGGCCAACGTCCTGACTTTC
cdr3_aa: CASSLVGGTSGANVLTF

v_call: TRBV27
j_call: TRBJ2-5
clone_size: -
d_call: TRBD1
cdr3_nt: TGTGCCAGCAGCCAACAGGGGGTACGTGGAGAGACCCAGTACTTC
cdr3_aa: CASSQQGVRGETQYF

v_call: TRBV24-1
j_call: TRBJ2-5
clone_size: many
d_call: TRBD2
cdr3_nt: TGTGCCACCAGTGCGCTAGCGGGCATCCAAGAGACCCAGTACTTC
cdr3_aa: CATSALAGIQETQYF

v_call: TRBV7-8
j_call: TRBJ2-7
clone_size: many
d_call: -
cdr3_nt: TGTGCCAGCAGCTTCATGGTGGACGAGCAGTACTTC
cdr3_aa: CASSFMVDEQYF

v_call: TRBV24-1
j_call: TRBJ2-7
clone_size: many
d_call: TRBD2
cdr3_nt: TGTGCCACCAGTGATTTGCGGTGGGGACTAGCTCCCCTCGTAGGGGACTACGAGCAGTACTTC
cdr3_aa: CATSDLRWGLAPLVGDYEQYF

v_call: TRBV12-3/TRBV12-4
j_call: TRBJ1-1
clone_size: many
d_call: -
cdr3_nt: TGTGCCAGCAGTTTAGGGCGAGCCTTTGAGACTGAAGCTTTCTTT
cdr3_aa: CASSLGRAFETEAFF

v_call: TRBV7-8
j_call: TRBJ1-6
clone_size: many
d_call: -
cdr3_nt: TGTGCCAGCAGCTTCTCCCGGAATAATTCACCCCTCCACTTT
cdr3_aa: CASSFSRNNSPLHF

v_call: TRBV6-1
j_call: TRBJ1-3
clone_size: few
d_call: -
cdr3_nt: TGTGCCAGCGTAGGGAACGGAAACACCATATATTTT
cdr3_aa: CASVGNGNTIYF

v_call: TRBV2
j_call: TRBJ2-1
clone_size: -
d_call: TRBD1
cdr3_nt: TGTGCCAGCAGACGAGGGACAGGTAGTTTCAATGAGCAGTTCTTC
cdr3_aa: CASRRGTGSFNEQFF

v_call: TRBV2
j_call: TRBJ2-7
clone_size: many
d_call: -
cdr3_nt: TGTGCCAGCAGGTCCCCCCCTTGGCAGTACTTC
cdr3_aa: CASRSPPWQYF

v_call: TRBV3-1
j_call: TRBJ1-6
clone_size: -
d_call: TRBD1
cdr3_nt: TGTGCCAGCAGCCAAGAGGACAGGCTTTCGCCCCTCCACTTT
cdr3_aa: CASSQEDRLSPLHF

v_call: TRBV15
j_call: TRBJ1-1
clone_size: many
d_call: -
cdr3_nt: TGTGCCACCAGCATTACAGGCTATGAAGCTTTCTTT
cdr3_aa: CATSITGYEAFF

v_call: TRBV10-3
j_call: TRBJ1-2
clone_size: many
d_call: -
cdr3_nt: TGTGCCATCAGGGCGACAGAGAGTTATGGCTACACCTTC
cdr3_aa: CAIRATESYGYTF

v_call: TRBV5-1
j_call: TRBJ2-1
clone_size: -
d_call: TRBD2
cdr3_nt: TGCGCCAGCAGCTTAGCGGGAGGGATTGGAAATGAGCAGTTCTTC
cdr3_aa: CASSLAGGIGNEQFF

v_call: TRBV20-1
j_call: TRBJ2-4
clone_size: -
d_call: -
cdr3_nt: TGCAGTGCTAGAAATACGGGTCTAGCCAAAAACATTCAGTACTTC
cdr3_aa: CSARNTGLAKNIQYF

v_call: TRBV20-1
j_call: TRBJ2-3
clone_size: -
d_call: TRBD2
cdr3_nt: TGCAGTGCTGGACTTGGACTAGCCCATACGCAGTATTTT
cdr3_aa: CSAGLGLAHTQYF

v_call: TRBV13
j_call: TRBJ1-1
clone_size: few
d_call: -
cdr3_nt: TGTGCCAGCAGCCTTTATGGGGATCCTGAAGCTTTCTTT
cdr3_aa: CASSLYGDPEAFF

v_call: TRBV5-5
j_call: TRBJ2-1
clone_size: few
d_call: TRBD2
cdr3_nt: TGTGCCAGCATCCCTTACGGGAGGGGTAATGAGCAGTTCTTC
cdr3_aa: CASIPYGRGNEQFF

v_call: TRBV6-2/TRBV6-3
j_call: TRBJ2-4
clone_size: -
d_call: -
cdr3_nt: TGTGCCAGCAGTTACTCAGGAAGCGGGAAAAACATTCAGTACTTC
cdr3_aa: CASSYSGSGKNIQYF

v_call: TRBV29-1
j_call: TRBJ2-7
clone_size: many
d_call: -
cdr3_nt: TGCAGCGTTGAAGAGTCGGGGTGGGAGAACGAGCAGTACTTC
cdr3_aa: CSVEESGWENEQYF

v_call: TRBV2
j_call: TRBJ2-5
clone_size: -
d_call: TRBD2
cdr3_nt: TGTGCCAGTAGTATAGCGGGATACCAAGAGACCCAGTACTTC
cdr3_aa: CASSIAGYQETQYF

v_call: TRBV4-1
j_call: TRBJ1-4
clone_size: few
d_call: -
cdr3_nt: TGCGCCAGCAGCCAAGAAGGTAGGAGTCTAGTGGAACTGTTTTTT
cdr3_aa: CASSQEGRSLVELFF

v_call: TRBV12-3/TRBV12-4
j_call: TRBJ2-3
clone_size: many
d_call: -
cdr3_nt: TGTGCCAGCAGTACAGGCACAGATACGCAGTATTTT
cdr3_aa: CASSTGTDTQYF

v_call: TRBV3-1
j_call: TRBJ2-1
clone_size: many
d_call: TRBD2
cdr3_nt: TGTGCCAGCAGCCAGACCGCTAGCGGGAGGGGGGACAATGAGCAGTTCTTC
cdr3_aa: CASSQTASGRGDNEQFF

v_call: TRBV20-1
j_call: TRBJ1-1
clone_size: many
d_call: -
cdr3_nt: TGCAGTGCTAGGCCCCCAATAACAGGGAACACTGAAGCTTTCTTT
cdr3_aa: CSARPPITGNTEAFF

v_call: TRBV27
j_call: TRBJ2-2
clone_size: few
d_call: -
cdr3_nt: TGTGCCAGCAGTTTCGTTGGGATAACCGGGGAGCTGTTTTTT
cdr3_aa: CASSFVGITGELFF

v_call: TRBV12-3/TRBV12-4
j_call: TRBJ1-4
clone_size: many
d_call: -
cdr3_nt: TGTGCCAGCAGTGGAGGAGGGAGGGGTGAAAAACTGTTTTTT
cdr3_aa: CASSGGGRGEKLFF

v_call: TRBV20-1
j_call: TRBJ2-3
clone_size: many
d_call: TRBD2
cdr3_nt: TGCAGTGCTCCCCCGACTAGCGCAGATACGCAGTATTTT
cdr3_aa: CSAPPTSADTQYF

v_call: TRBV2
j_call: TRBJ2-2
clone_size: many
d_call: TRBD2
cdr3_nt: TGTGCCAGCAGCGGAGGGACTAGCTACAACACCGGGGAGCTGTTTTTT
cdr3_aa: CASSGGTSYNTGELFF

v_call: TRBV27
j_call: TRBJ2-1
clone_size: -
d_call: -
cdr3_nt: TGTGCCAGCAGTTTCCAGCTAGGTGAGCAGTTCTTC
cdr3_aa: CASSFQLGEQFF

v_call: TRBV2
j_call: TRBJ2-1
clone_size: many
d_call: -
cdr3_nt: TGTGCCAGCAGTACGGAGGGTTTTGGCAATGAGCAGTTCTTC
cdr3_aa: CASSTEGFGNEQFF

v_call: TRBV28
j_call: TRBJ2-2
clone_size: many
d_call: -
cdr3_nt: TGTGCCAGCACCCAGAGGACCGGGGAGCTGTTTTTT
cdr3_aa: CASTQRTGELFF

v_call: TRBV3-1
j_call: TRBJ2-7
clone_size: many
d_call: -
cdr3_nt: TGTGCCAGCAGCCAAGGAGGGCTTTACGAGCAGTACTTC
cdr3_aa: CASSQGGLYEQYF

v_call: TRBV12-3/TRBV12-4
j_call: TRBJ2-5
clone_size: many
d_call: -
cdr3_nt: TGTGCCAGCAGTTTAGCGGGAGGGGGCAACCATGACCGTTACTTC
cdr3_aa: CASSLAGGGNHDRYF

v_call: TRBV6-1
j_call: TRBJ2-3
clone_size: few
d_call: -
cdr3_nt: TGTGCCAGCAGCACCGGTCCGACAGGAGAGGTTGCAGATACGCAGTATTTT
cdr3_aa: CASSTGPTGEVADTQYF